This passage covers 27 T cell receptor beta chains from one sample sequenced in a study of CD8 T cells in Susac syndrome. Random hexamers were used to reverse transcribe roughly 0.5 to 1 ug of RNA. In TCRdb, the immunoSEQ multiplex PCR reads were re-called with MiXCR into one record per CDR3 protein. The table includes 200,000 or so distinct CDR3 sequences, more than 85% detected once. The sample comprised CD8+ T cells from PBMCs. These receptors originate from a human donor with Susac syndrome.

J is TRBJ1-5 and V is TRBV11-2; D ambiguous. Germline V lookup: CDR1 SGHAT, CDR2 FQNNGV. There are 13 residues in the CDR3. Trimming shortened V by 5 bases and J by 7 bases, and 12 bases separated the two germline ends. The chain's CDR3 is CASSREGNQPQHF. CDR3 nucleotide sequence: TGTGCCAGCAGCCGGGAAGGGAACCAGCCCCAGCATTTT.

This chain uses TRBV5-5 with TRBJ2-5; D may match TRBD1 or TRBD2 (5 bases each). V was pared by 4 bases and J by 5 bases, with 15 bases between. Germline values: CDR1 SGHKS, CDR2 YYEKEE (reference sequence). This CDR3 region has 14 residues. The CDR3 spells CASSGTDPRETQYF. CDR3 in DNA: TGTGCCAGCAGCGGGACCGATCCTAGGGAGACCCAGTACTTC.

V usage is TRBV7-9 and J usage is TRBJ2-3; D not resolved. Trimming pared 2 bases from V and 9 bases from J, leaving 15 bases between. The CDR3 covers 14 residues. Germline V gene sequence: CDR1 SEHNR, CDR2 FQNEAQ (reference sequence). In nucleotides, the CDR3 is TGTGCCAGCAGCTTAATCGAGACGTTCAACACGCAGTATTTT. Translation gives CASSLIETFNTQYF.

The CDR3 sequence is CASNGGSNQPQHF. CDR3 nucleotides: TGTGCCAGCAATGGGGGTAGCAATCAGCCCCAGCATTTT. The rearrangement links TRBV2 to TRBJ1-5, with D perhaps matching TRBD1 (5 bases). This CDR3 is 13 amino acids long. The germline V gene has CDR1 SNHLY and CDR2 FYNNEI. V was cut by 7 bases and J by 0 bases, with 7 bases left in between.

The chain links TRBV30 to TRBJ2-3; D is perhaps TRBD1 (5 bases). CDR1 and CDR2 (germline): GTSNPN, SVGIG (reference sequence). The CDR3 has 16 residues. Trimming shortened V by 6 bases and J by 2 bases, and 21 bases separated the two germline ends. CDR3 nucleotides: TGTGCCTGTCACGACGGGTTTAGGGGCTTCACAGATACGCAGTATTTT. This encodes CACHDGFRGFTDTQYF. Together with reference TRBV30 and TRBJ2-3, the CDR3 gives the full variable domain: SQTIHQWPATLVQPVGSPLSLECTVEGTSNPNLYWYRQAAGRGLQLLFYSVGIGQISSEVPQNLSASRPQDRQFILSSKKLLLSDSGFYLCACHDGFRGFTDTQYFGPGTRLTVL.

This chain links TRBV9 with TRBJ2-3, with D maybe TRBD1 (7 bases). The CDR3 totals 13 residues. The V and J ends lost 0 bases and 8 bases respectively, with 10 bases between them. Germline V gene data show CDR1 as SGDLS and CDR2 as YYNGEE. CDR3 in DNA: TGTGCCAGCAGCGTAGGGGGGGACAGTACGCAGTATTTT. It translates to CASSVGGDSTQYF.

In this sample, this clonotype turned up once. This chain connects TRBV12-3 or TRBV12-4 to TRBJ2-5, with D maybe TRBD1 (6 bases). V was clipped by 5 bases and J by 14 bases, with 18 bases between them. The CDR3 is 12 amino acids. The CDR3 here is CASSRDTIIAYF. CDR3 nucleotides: TGTGCCAGCAGTCGGGACACAATAATTGCTTACTTC.

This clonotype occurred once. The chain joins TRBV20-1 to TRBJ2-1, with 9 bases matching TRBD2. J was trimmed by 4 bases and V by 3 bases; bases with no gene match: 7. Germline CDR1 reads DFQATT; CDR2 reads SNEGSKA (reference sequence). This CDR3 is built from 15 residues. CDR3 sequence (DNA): TGCAGTGCTAGTGCCCTAGCGGGGAGATACAATGAGCAGTTCTTC. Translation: CSASALAGRYNEQFF.

The CDR3 loop reads CSASRGTISEHNEQFF. The DNA of the CDR3 is TGCAGTGCTAGCCGCGGGACAATCAGCGAACACAATGAGCAGTTCTTC. The chain uses TRBV20-1 and TRBJ2-1; D possibly uses TRBD1 or TRBD2 (6 bases each). Germline CDR1 is DFQATT and CDR2 is SNEGSKA (reference sequence). The length of the CDR3 is 16 residues. V lost 3 bases and J 5 bases, leaving 20 bases between the germline ends.

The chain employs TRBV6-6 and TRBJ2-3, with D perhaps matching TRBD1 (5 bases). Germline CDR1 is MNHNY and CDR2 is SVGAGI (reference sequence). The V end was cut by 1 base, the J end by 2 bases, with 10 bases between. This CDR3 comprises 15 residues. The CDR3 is CASSYYDSFTDTQYF. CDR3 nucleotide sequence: TGTGCCAGCAGTTACTACGACAGCTTCACAGATACGCAGTATTTT.

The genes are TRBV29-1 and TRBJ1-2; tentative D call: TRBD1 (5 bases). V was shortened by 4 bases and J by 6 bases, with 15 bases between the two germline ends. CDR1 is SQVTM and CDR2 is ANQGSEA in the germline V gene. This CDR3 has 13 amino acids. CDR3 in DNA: TGCAGCGTTGTAGGTGGGGACGAGAATGGCTACACCTTC. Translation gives CSVVGGDENGYTF.

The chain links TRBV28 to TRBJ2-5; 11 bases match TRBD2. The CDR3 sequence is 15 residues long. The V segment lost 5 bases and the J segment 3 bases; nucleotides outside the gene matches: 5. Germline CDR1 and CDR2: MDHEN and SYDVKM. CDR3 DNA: TGTGCCAGCAGTATCTTAGCGGGAGGGAAAGAGACCCAGTACTTC. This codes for CASSILAGGKETQYF.

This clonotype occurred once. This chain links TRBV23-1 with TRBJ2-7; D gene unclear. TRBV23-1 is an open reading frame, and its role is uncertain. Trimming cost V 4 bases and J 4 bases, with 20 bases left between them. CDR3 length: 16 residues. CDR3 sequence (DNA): TGCGCCAGCAGTCCCCTCGGGTACCAGACGGAATACGAGCAGTACTTC. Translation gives CASSPLGYQTEYEQYF.

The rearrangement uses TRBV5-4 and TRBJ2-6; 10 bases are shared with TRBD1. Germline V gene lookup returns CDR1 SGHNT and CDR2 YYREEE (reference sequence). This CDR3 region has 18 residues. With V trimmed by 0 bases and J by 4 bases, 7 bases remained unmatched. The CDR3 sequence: CASSLGQGASFGANVLTF. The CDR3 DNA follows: TGTGCCAGCAGCTTGGGACAGGGGGCCTCCTTCGGGGCCAACGTCCTGACTTTC. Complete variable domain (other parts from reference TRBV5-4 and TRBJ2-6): ETGVTQSPTHLIKTRGQQVTLRCSSQSGHNTVSWYQQALGQGPQFIFQYYREEENGRGNFPPRFSGLQFPNYSSELNVNALELDDSALYLCASSLGQGASFGANVLTFGAGSRLTVL.

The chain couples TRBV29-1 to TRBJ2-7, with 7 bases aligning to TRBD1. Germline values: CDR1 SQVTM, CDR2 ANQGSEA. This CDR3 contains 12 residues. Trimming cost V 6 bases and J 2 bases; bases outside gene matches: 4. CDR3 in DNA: TGCAGCGTCAGAGGGACAGCCTACGAGCAGTACTTC. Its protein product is CSVRGTAYEQYF.

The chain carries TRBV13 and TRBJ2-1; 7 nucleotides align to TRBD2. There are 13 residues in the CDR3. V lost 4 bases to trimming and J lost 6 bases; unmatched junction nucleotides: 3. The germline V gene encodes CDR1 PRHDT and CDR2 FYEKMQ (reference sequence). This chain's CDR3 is CASSYGTTNEQFF. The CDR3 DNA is TGTGCCAGCAGCTACGGGACTACCAATGAGCAGTTCTTC.

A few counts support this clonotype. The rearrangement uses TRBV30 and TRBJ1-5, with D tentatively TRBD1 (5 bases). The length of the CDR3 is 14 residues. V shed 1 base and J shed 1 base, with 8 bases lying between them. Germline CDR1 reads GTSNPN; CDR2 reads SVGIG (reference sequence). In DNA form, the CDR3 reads TGTGCCTGGAGTGGGGGGGAGAGCAATCAGCCCCAGCATTTT. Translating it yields CAWSGGESNQPQHF.

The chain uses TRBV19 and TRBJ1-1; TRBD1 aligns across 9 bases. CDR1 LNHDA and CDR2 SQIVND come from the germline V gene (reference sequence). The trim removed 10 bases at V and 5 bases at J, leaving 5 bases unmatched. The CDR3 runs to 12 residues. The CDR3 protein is CATRQGVTEAFF. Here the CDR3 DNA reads TGTGCCACTAGACAGGGGGTGACTGAAGCTTTCTTT.

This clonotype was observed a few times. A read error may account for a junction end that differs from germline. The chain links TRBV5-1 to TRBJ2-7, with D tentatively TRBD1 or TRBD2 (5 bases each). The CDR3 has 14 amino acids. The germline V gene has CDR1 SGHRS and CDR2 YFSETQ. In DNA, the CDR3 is TGTGCCAGCAGCTTGGGACCAGACTCCTACGAGCAGTACTTC. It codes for CASSLGPDSYEQYF.

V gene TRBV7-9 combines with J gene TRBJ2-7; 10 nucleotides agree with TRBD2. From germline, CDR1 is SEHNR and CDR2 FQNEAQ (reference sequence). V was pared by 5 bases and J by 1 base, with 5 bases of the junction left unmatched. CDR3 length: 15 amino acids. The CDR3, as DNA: TGTGCCAGCAGCGCACCGACTAGCGGGTCCTACGAGCAGTACTTC. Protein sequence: CASSAPTSGSYEQYF.

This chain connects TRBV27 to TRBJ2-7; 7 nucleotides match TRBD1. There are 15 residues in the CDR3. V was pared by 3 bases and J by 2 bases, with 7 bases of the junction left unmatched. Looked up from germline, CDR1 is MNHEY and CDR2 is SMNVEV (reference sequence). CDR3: CASSFISDRTYEQYF. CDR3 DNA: TGTGCCAGCAGTTTTATTTCGGACAGGACCTACGAGCAGTACTTC.

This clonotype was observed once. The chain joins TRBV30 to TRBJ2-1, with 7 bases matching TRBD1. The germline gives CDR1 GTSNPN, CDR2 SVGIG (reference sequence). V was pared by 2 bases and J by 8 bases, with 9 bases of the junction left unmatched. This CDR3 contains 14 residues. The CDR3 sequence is CAWSSGTAHDEQFF. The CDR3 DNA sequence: TGTGCCTGGAGTTCCGGGACAGCCCACGATGAGCAGTTCTTC.

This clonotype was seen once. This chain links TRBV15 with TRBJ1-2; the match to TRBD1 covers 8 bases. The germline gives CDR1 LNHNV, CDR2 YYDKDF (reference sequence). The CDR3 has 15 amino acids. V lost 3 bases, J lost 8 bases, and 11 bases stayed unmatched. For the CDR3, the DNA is TGTGCCACCAGCAGGGCAAATCAGGGGGCCGGCGGCTACACCTTC. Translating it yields CATSRANQGAGGYTF.

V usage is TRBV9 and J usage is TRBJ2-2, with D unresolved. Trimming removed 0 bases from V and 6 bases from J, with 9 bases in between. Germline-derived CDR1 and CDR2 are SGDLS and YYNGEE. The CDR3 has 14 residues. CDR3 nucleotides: TGTGCCAGCAGCGTAGGGCATAATTCCGGGGAGCTGTTTTTT. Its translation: CASSVGHNSGELFF.

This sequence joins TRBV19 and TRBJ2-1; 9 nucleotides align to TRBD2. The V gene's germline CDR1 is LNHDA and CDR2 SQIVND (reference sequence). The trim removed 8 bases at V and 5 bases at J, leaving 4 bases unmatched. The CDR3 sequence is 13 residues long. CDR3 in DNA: TGTGCCAGTGATAGCGGGAGCGACAATGAGCAGTTCTTC. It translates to CASDSGSDNEQFF.

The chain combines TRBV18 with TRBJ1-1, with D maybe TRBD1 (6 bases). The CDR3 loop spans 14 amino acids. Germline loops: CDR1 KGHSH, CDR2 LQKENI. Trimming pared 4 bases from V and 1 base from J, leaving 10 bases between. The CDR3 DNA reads TGTGCCAGCTCACTGTGGACAGAGAACACTGAAGCTTTCTTT. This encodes CASSLWTENTEAFF.

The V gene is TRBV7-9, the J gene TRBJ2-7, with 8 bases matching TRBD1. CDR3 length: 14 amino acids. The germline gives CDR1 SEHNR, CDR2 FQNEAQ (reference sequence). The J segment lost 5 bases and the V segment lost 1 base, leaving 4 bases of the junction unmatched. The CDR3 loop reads CASSLEDRADEQYF. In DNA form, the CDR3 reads TGTGCCAGCAGCTTAGAGGACAGGGCGGACGAGCAGTACTTC.